This record concerns one T cell receptor beta chain sequence. Its antigen is as yet unknown. Researchers ran the PCR with 60 Vbeta and 13 Jbeta primers. Here immunoSEQ multiplex PCR was the method, and the copy in TCRdb shows in-frame clones only, minus some. Among approximately 160,000 clones listed, about four fifths were seen once. The data are from a study of cytomegalovirus exposure and HLA in healthy donors. Points from the study as a whole: An observed cluster of highly shared sequence variants was recorded as a likely sequencing artifact. Most of the TCR beta V segments (in an earlier analysis) were productive either about 87% or about 30% of the time. Reportedly, cytomegalovirus status was diagnosed with high sensitivity and specificity.

The ends lost 5 bases at V and 0 bases at J; junction bases unmatched: 2. The CDR3 contains 15 residues. CDR1 LGHNA and CDR2 YSLEER come from the germline V gene. This sequence originates from a woman aged 18-29 years in good health and CMV-seronegative. The V gene is TRBV4-3, the J gene TRBJ2-1; TRBD1 agrees at 9 bases. The sequenced sample consisted of PBMCs. The CDR3 sequence is CASSVTGGSYNEQFF. The DNA for the CDR3 is TGCGCCAGCAGCGTGACAGGGGGCTCCTACAATGAGCAGTTCTTC.